This TCR beta chain was retrieved from a study of STAT5B mutations in CD4+ large granular lymphocyte leukemia (dated by TCRdb to the early 2020s). Turning to the overall study: Among the healthy controls, the CDR3 'QG' motif was associated with a particular HLA allele. The study compared the TCRbeta repertoires of patients with CD4+ T-cell large granular lymphocyte leukemia against the TCRbeta repertoires of healthy blood donors. Flow cytometry on FACSCanto II or FACSVerse showed that the purified fractions were more than 95% pure among lymphocytes. General conclusions and limits of the study: Greater clonality appeared to be present in CD4-sorted patient repertoires than in healthy CD4+ repertoires, and the difference was retained after the putative leukemic clones were removed. The data were not HLA-matched, and the relatively small sample size could explain the higher clonality seen in CD4+ compared with CD8+ T-LGLL. Each patient's main leukemic clonotypes were private, but about 27% of these clonotypes showed up at low frequency in the non-leukemic repertoires of other patients. Enrichment of TRBV06-family usage was observed among the top patient clones (8/27) relative to healthy controls (2/35).

The immunoSEQ assay at survey resolution was used to sequence TCRbeta rearrangements from genomic DNA. In the source study's methods: A lowest detectable productive clonotype frequency of 2.59 x 10-5 was observed in the TCR sequencing data. Only productive TCRbeta rearrangements, meaning sequences that were complete and in-frame, were kept for the analyses. Sample clonality was computed as Simpson clonality in the immunoSEQ Analyzer version 3.0. Clones were categorized by frequency as very rare, small, medium, large (1-20%) or hyperexpanded (>20%). Generation probabilities were estimated with OLGA 1.2.3, V-gene circos plots were made with VDJtools, specificities were looked up in VDJdb, and CDR3 motifs were identified with GLIPH. Held by TCRdb, this immuneACCESS table contains in-frame sequences only and omits some clones. Under half of the omission traces to an unresolved V gene where checked; the cause of the rest is unknown. Clonal size and the V and J genes are those of that table, whereas D and trimming came from the DNA. This sample lists 37,000 or so clones; approximately 80% were detected once. The top ten constitute 3% to 4.5% of the sample.

The CDR3 holds 13 amino acids from the cysteine to the phenylalanine. Just the 39-base CDR3 DNA is kept, in frame starting at base 1. V ends up 5 bases short and J 0 bases short, with an unmatched junction base count of 3. From the germline V gene (reference sequence), CDR1 is GTSNPN and CDR2 is SVGIG. The healthy control group was made up of roughly 39 blood donors, and the Finnish Red Cross blood service supplied their buffy coats. All TCR-sequenced material derived from peripheral blood: patient blood samples and healthy donor buffy coats. Peripheral blood mononuclear cells were isolated by Ficoll-Hypaque gradient centrifugation. For the healthy controls, CD4+ cells were obtained from buffy coats by magnetic purification. Genomic DNA was extracted using the Gentra Puregene Cell and Tissue kit, and a Qubit 2.0 fluorometer was used to quantify it. Details on this clone: This receptor's antigen is unknown. Within one base of it there is no much larger clone, and no base qualities were kept.

The specimen was CD4+ T cells from blood buffy coats. The sequence was obtained from a human donor in good health. Recombination connected TRBV30 to TRBJ2-7; 8 junctional bases match TRBD2. The CDR3 here reads CAWGSGTSYEQYF. The nucleotide sequence reads TGTGCCTGGGGTAGCGGGACCTCCTACGAGCAGTACTTC.